The 20 T cell receptor beta chains listed next were all sequenced from one sample in a study of cytomegalovirus exposure and HLA in healthy donors. The repertoire was sequenced with immunoSEQ multiplex PCR; TCRdb's copy has only in-frame clones and lacks some. The repertoire consists of around 170,000 clones, with 85% occurring once and the leading ten covering approximately 15%. The sample taken for sequencing was PBMCs. All receptors derive from a man between 18 and 35 years old in good health and CMV-seropositive.

This chain links TRBV29-1 with TRBJ2-7; the D gene is possibly TRBD2 (5 bases). From germline, CDR1 is SQVTM and CDR2 ANQGSEA. Deletions cut 3 bases from V and 0 bases from J, with 24 bases between. This CDR3 comprises 18 residues. The CDR3, as DNA: TGCAGCGTTGATGGAGTAGTAGGAGGCAGCTCACTCTCCTACGAGCAGTACTTC. It is translated as CSVDGVVGGSSLSYEQYF.

The chain employs TRBV7-3 and TRBJ1-1; a weak D match, TRBD1 (5 bases). V gave up 3 bases and J gave up 8 bases, with 13 bases separating them. Germline CDR1 SGHTA, CDR2 FQGTGA. The CDR3 runs 13 residues. The CDR3 spells CASSFSQGTEAFF. Here the CDR3 DNA reads TGTGCCAGCAGCTTTTCTCAGGGCACCGAAGCTTTCTTT.

The rearrangement joins TRBV2 to TRBJ2-7; 10 nucleotides line up with TRBD2. Looked up from germline, CDR1 is SNHLY and CDR2 is FYNNEI. This CDR3 is 15 amino acids long. The V and J ends lost 6 bases and 3 bases, in that order; junction bases with no gene match: 8. The CDR3, as DNA: TGTGCCAGCAGCCTAGCGGGAGCTCCTTTCTACGAGCAGTACTTC. Translation: CASSLAGAPFYEQYF.

The V gene is TRBV28, the J gene TRBJ2-5, with 12 positions matching TRBD2. Germline CDR1 is MDHEN and CDR2 is SYDVKM. The CDR3 is 18 residues long. Trimming removed 3 bases from V and 3 bases from J; junction bases left unmatched: 11. CDR3 in amino acids: CASSLISLAGGPEETQYF. The CDR3 DNA is TGTGCCAGCAGTTTGATTTCCCTAGCGGGAGGGCCGGAAGAGACCCAGTACTTC.

This chain connects TRBV7-9 to TRBJ2-5; 9 bases line up with TRBD1. Germline V gene sequence: CDR1 SEHNR, CDR2 FQNEAQ (reference sequence). V was pared by 3 bases and J by 2 bases, with 4 bases of the junction left unmatched. This CDR3 region has 15 residues. The CDR3 is CASSFLTGGQETQYF. In nucleotides, the CDR3 is TGTGCCAGCAGCTTCTTGACAGGGGGACAAGAGACCCAGTACTTC.

This clone came up a few times. The chain carries TRBV19 and TRBJ2-5; the match to TRBD1 covers 7 bases. Germline V gene sequence: CDR1 LNHDA, CDR2 SQIVND (reference sequence). Germline trimming cut 5 bases from V and 4 bases from J; bases unmatched to any gene: 4. The length of the CDR3 is 13 residues. The CDR3 DNA follows: TGTGCCAGTAGTGAGACAGGGCGAGAGACCCAGTACTTC. Its translation is CASSETGRETQYF. Filled out from reference TRBV19 and TRBJ2-5, the complete variable domain reads DGGITQSPKYLFRKEGQNVTLSCEQNLNHDAMYWYRQDPGQGLRLIYYSQIVNDFQKGDIAEGYSVSREKKESFPLTVTSAQKNPTAFYLCASSETGRETQYFGPGTRLLVL.

V and J are TRBV6-6 and TRBJ1-1, with D perhaps matching TRBD1 (6 bases). V lost 6 bases and J lost 1, with 9 bases in between. This CDR3 is 13 amino acids long. The germline V gene has CDR1 MNHNY and CDR2 SVGAGI (reference sequence). This CDR3 is CASRDSRNTEAFF. As DNA, the CDR3 is TGTGCCAGCAGGGACAGCAGGAACACTGAAGCTTTCTTT.

This chain connects TRBV9 to TRBJ2-1, with D perhaps TRBD2 (5 bases). Trimming took 2 bases from V and 5 from J, leaving 14 bases between them. The CDR3 length is 15 residues. Looked up from germline, CDR1 is SGDLS and CDR2 is YYNGEE. CDR3 nucleotides: TGTGCCAGCAGCGTTTATCTAATCGGGAACAATGAGCAGTTCTTC. Translating gives CASSVYLIGNNEQFF.

V usage is TRBV28 and J usage is TRBJ2-1; D is undetermined. Germline CDR1 reads MDHEN; CDR2 reads SYDVKM. V gave up 3 bases and J gave up 8 bases, with 14 bases separating them. The CDR3 contains 14 residues. The CDR3 spells CASSLPPLEDEQFF. CDR3 nucleotides: TGTGCCAGCAGTTTGCCTCCTTTAGAGGATGAGCAGTTCTTC.

This clone turned up a few times. V is TRBV7-9 and J is TRBJ1-2; D might be TRBD1 (5 bases). Germline CDR1 and CDR2: SEHNR and FQNEAQ (reference sequence). The CDR3 has 14 residues. Trimming pared 1 base from V and 8 bases from J, leaving 14 bases between. Written as DNA, the CDR3 is TGTGCCAGCAGCTTAGGGGTGGGGCCCCACGGCTACACCTTC. It translates to CASSLGVGPHGYTF.

The rearrangement links TRBV25-1 to TRBJ2-4; 7 nucleotides match TRBD2. V lost 3 bases and J lost 3; bases outside the gene matches: 8. Germline V lookup: CDR1 MGHDK, CDR2 SYGVNS. CDR3 size: 16 residues. In nucleotides, the CDR3 is TGTGCCAGCAGTGATACGAGGGAGGGTGGCAAAAACATTCAGTACTTC. Amino acids: CASSDTREGGKNIQYF.

The rearrangement joins TRBV5-6 to TRBJ2-3; 7 nucleotides agree with TRBD1. The CDR3 runs to 13 residues. In germline, CDR1 is SGHDT, CDR2 YYEEEE. Losses at the gene ends were 5 bases for V and 4 bases for J; bases not matched to a gene: 4. CDR3 nucleotide sequence: TGTGCCAGCAGTAGACAGGGACCAGATACGCAGTATTTT. Its translation: CASSRQGPDTQYF.

This chain links TRBV18 with TRBJ2-1; tentative D call: TRBD1 (6 bases). V lost 3 bases to trimming and J lost 9 bases, with 18 bases between them. This CDR3 is 15 amino acids long. Per germline, CDR1 KGHSH and CDR2 LQKENI. CDR3: CASSPPGQGKGEQFF. CDR3 sequence (DNA): TGTGCCAGCTCACCCCCGGGGCAGGGGAAAGGTGAGCAGTTCTTC.

For the CDR3, the DNA is TGCGCCAGCAGTGAGAAGTGGTCGGGGACAGGGGATGATTCGGGGCAGCCCCAGCATTTT. Translated, it gives CASSEKWSGTGDDSGQPQHF. The chain recombines TRBV10-1 with TRBJ1-5; TRBD1 agrees at 10 bases. The CDR3 consists of 20 residues. CDR1 is WNHNN and CDR2 is SYGVQD in the germline V gene (reference sequence). The V segment lost 2 bases and the J segment 7 bases; nucleotides outside the gene matches: 20.

The CDR3 is CAWNQDSSNTEAFF. As DNA, the CDR3 is TGTGCCTGGAACCAGGACAGCTCGAACACTGAAGCTTTCTTT. The chain joins TRBV30 to TRBJ1-1; D perhaps matches TRBD1 (6 bases). The CDR3 contains 14 residues. Trimming removed 4 bases at V and 1 base at J, with 13 bases between. CDR1 GTSNPN and CDR2 SVGIG come from the germline V gene (reference sequence).

This clone has only a few counts. The chain employs TRBV9 and TRBJ1-2, with D possibly matching TRBD1 (6 bases). CDR1 is SGDLS, CDR2 YYNGEE, per germline. V shed 3 bases and J shed 3 bases, with 9 bases lying between them. This CDR3 is 13 amino acids long. In nucleotides, the CDR3 is TGTGCCAGCAGCGAGGGGGTGGACTATGGCTACACCTTC. This translates into CASSEGVDYGYTF.

V gene TRBV9 combines with J gene TRBJ2-3; D uncertain. The V gene's germline CDR1 is SGDLS and CDR2 YYNGEE. V was clipped by 0 bases and J by 2 bases, with 7 bases between them. This CDR3 has 14 amino acids. CDR3 protein: CASSVVQYTDTQYF. The DNA for the CDR3 is TGTGCCAGCAGCGTAGTACAGTACACAGATACGCAGTATTTT.

This chain uses TRBV6-1 with TRBJ1-2, with 7 bases that match TRBD1. The CDR3 runs 16 residues. V lost 1 base to trimming and J lost 3 bases; unmatched junction nucleotides: 8. Germline CDR1 is MNHNS and CDR2 is SASEGT. The CDR3 DNA is TGTGCCAGCAGTGAAGTAGGGGGACAGCCCGACTATGGCTACACCTTC. Encoded protein: CASSEVGGQPDYGYTF.

This clone was picked up one time. The rearrangement links TRBV6-5 to TRBJ2-3; 7 nucleotides match TRBD1. Per the germline V gene, CDR1 is MNHEY and CDR2 is SVGAGI. The CDR3 has 14 residues. The V gene end was trimmed by 2 bases and the J gene end by 1 base; junction bases not matched to a gene: 0. The CDR3 loop is CASSYDRGTDTQYF. DNA of the CDR3: TGTGCCAGCAGTTACGACAGGGGCACAGATACGCAGTATTTT.

V is TRBV28 and J is TRBJ2-7; 10 bases map to TRBD2. CDR1 MDHEN and CDR2 SYDVKM come from the germline V gene. The junction had 7 bases not matched to a gene; V was cut back by 6 bases and J by 5 bases. This CDR3 has 14 amino acids. The CDR3, as DNA: TGTGCCAGCAGCCGCAGCGGGGGGGCCAACGAGCAGTACTTC. Its protein is CASSRSGGANEQYF. The variable domain in full, completed from reference TRBV28 and TRBJ2-7, reads DVKVTQSSRYLVKRTGEKVFLECVQDMDHENMFWYRQDPGLGLRLIYFSYDVKMKEKGDIPEGYSVSREKKERFSLILESASTNQTSMYLCASSRSGGANEQYFGPGTRLTVT.